The following is a TCR beta chain sequence with its context. Its antigen is not identified. The CDR3 is 15 amino acids. Trimming pared 7 bases from V and 0 bases from J, leaving 15 bases between. Germline CDR1 MDHEN, CDR2 SYDVKM. The data were taken from a study of T cell responses to AZD1222 COVID-19 vaccine. Sequencing used immunoSEQ multiplex PCR; TCRdb keeps in-frame clones, though not all of them. Of about 150,000 clones listed, 94% are singletons. General observations from the study: The repertoires were collected only after the peak T cell response. Once two AZD1222 doses were given, Spike-specific TCR breadth and depth went up.

J is TRBJ1-1 and V is TRBV28; no definite D call. The TCR comes from an adult in good health. The material was peripheral blood, obtained on day 0 of AZD1222 vaccination. This chain's CDR3 is CASTSYKAMNTEAFF. As DNA, the CDR3 is TGTGCCAGCACGTCCTACAAGGCAATGAACACTGAAGCTTTCTTT.